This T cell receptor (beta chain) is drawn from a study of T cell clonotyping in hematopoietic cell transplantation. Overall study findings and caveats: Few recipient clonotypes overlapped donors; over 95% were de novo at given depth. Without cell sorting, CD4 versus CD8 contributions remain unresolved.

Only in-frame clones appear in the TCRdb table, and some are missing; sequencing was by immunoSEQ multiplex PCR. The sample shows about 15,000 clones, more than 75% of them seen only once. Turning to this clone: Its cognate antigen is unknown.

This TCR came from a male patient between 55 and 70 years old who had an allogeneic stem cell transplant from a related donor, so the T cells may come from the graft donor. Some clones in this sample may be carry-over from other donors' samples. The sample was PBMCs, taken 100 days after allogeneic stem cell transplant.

CDR3 protein: CASRWGAEVTDTQYF. The CDR3 nucleotides read TGTGCCAGCAGATGGGGGGCGGAAGTCACAGATACGCAGTATTTT. The chain combines TRBV6-1 with TRBJ2-3; possibly TRBD1 or TRBD2 for D (6 bases each). Trimming removed 6 bases at V and 2 bases at J, with 15 bases between. The CDR3 consists of 15 residues. Per the germline V gene, CDR1 is MNHNS and CDR2 is SASEGT.